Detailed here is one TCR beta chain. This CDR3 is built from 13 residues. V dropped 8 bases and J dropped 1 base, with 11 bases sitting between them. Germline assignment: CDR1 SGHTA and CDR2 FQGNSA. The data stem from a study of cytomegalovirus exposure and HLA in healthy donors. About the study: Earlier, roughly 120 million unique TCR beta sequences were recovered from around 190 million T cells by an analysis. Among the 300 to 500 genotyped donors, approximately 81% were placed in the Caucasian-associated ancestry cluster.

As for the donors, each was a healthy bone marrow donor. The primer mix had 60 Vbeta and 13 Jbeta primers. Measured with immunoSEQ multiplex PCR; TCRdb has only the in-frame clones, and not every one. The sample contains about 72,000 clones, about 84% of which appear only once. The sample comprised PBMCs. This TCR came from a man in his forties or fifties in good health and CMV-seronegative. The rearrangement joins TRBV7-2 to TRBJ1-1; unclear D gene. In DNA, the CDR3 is TGTGCCAGCGGCTACCAGTCGAACACTGAAGCTTTCTTT. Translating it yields CASGYQSNTEAFF.